This T cell receptor beta chain was observed in a study of T cells in Graves' hyperthyroidism and ophthalmopathy. Study context: Peripheral blood samples were taken at initial diagnosis, prior to any treatment. Overall study results and limits: Ophthalmopathy was identified by the model a median about seven months ahead of onset.

Trimming left V 6 bases short and J 4 bases short, with 19 bases between. This CDR3 is 15 amino acids long. CDR1 MNHEY and CDR2 SMNVEV come from the germline V gene (reference sequence). Many counts were recorded for this clonotype. Its antigen is still unknown. Researchers amplified the TCR beta CDR3 regions from RNA transcripts. First-round RT-PCR targeting the TCR CDR3 was performed with the HTBI primer set. From the multiplex PCR reads, TCRdb called clonotypes with MiXCR, one entry per CDR3 protein. The sample has under 400,000 distinct CDR3 sequences; around a fifth are singletons. Exclusion criteria comprised uncontrolled infection, other autoimmune disease, pregnancy or lactation.

The clonotype was recovered from a woman aged 45-59 years with Graves' hyperthyroidism. The sample taken for sequencing was blood. This chain connects TRBV27 to TRBJ2-7, with D tentatively TRBD2 (7 bases). Written as DNA, the CDR3 is TGTGCCAGCAGCTCTAGGGGAGGGGGTCCATACGAGCAGTACTTC. Its translation is CASSSRGGGPYEQYF.